The present TCR beta chain was sequenced within a study of blood T cell repertoires in COVID-19 (dated by TCRdb to the early 2020s). Context from the whole study: Collaborator samples came from the United States, Italy and Spain and covered acute and convalescent phases of COVID-19. The material from the prospective study consisted of cDNA or gDNA derived from T cells, B-cell-depleted T cells, or PBMCs. Subjects who had been exposed to COVID-19, were actively infected with it, or had recovered from it provided the deeply sampled blood TCRbeta repertoires that made up the dataset. The repertoires were released in a freely available public database intended as a resource for research on the immune response to SARS-CoV-2. Samples came from the ongoing ImmuneRACE study (first 160 participants) plus 1,254 subjects from 6 global collaborators. Nearly every sample came with metadata listing a de-identified subject ID, COVID-19 status, age in years and sex. Where HLA class I and class II types were available, the types were taken from metadata supplied by the sample provider, not from assay-based typing. What the study reported, not specific to this receptor: How much clinical and demographic metadata was included differed by source and by participant, and the metadata was provided uncurated.

V sheds 3 bases and J sheds 1 base, leaving 6 bases between their ends. Sequences KGHSY (CDR1) and FQNENV (CDR2) are obtained from the germline V gene. Its CDR3 holds 13 amino acids, cysteine through phenylalanine. Only the CDR3 DNA is retained, 39 bases long and in frame from the first base. TCRbeta CDR3 regions were amplified from genomic DNA by means of the immunoSEQ Assay, a bias-controlled multiplex PCR. Regarding the original processing steps: Within the assay, amplification of reference gene primers was used to estimate how many nucleated cells each sample contained. To quantify the absolute abundance of each unique TCRbeta CDR3 rearrangement, sequence reads were collapsed and filtered. For each sample, productive Simpson clonality was calculated as the square root of Simpson's diversity index across productive rearrangements. As stored in TCRdb, this immuneACCESS dataset retains in-frame rearrangements with V and J assigned. A fraction of the clones does not appear; measured against another copy, unresolved V genes explain less than half of the discrepancy, and the remainder lacks a known reason. The V and J calls and clone size were taken over from that table, and D and trimming were inferred from the DNA. The sample table contains about 140,000 clones; only one count was recorded for approximately 80% of them. About 10% of the sample is taken by the ten largest.

Another Seattle source contributed samples from volunteer blood donors who had recovered from COVID-19. Whole blood was collected in K2EDTA tubes by collaborating institutions according to the institutions' own protocols. Collaborator samples were shipped for TCRbeta analysis as frozen whole blood, isolated PBMCs, or DNA extracted from either sample type. As regards this clone: Which antigen it targets is not known. One base away there is no much larger clone; base qualities are not given.

The receptor's source is a man aged 55 to 69 who had recovered from COVID-19. The chain joins TRBV16 to TRBJ1-1, with the D gene too uncertain to name. The sequenced sample consisted of peripheral blood. The CDR3 region: CASSQTGNTEAFF. At the DNA level, the sequence is TGTGCCAGCAGCCAGACGGGGAACACTGAAGCTTTCTTT.